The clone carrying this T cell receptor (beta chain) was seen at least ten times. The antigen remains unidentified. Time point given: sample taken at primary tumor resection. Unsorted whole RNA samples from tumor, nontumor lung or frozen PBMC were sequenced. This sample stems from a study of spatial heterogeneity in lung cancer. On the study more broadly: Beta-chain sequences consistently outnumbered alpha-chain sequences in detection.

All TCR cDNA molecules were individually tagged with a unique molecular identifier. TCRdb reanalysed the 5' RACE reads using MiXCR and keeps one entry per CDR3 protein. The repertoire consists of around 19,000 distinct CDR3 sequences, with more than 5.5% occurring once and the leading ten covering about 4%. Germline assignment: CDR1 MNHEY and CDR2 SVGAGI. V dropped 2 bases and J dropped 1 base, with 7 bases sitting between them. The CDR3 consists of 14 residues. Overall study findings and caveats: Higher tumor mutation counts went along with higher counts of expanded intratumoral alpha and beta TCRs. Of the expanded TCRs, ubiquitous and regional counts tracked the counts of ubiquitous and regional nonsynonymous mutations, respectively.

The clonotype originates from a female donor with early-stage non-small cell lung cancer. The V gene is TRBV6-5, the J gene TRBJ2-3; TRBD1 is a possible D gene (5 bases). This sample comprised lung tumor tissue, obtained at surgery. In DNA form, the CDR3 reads TGTGCCAGCAGTTACGGGGCCCGCACAGATACGCAGTATTTT. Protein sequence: CASSYGARTDTQYF.